Below are 13 T cell receptor beta chains sequenced from a single sample in a study of cytomegalovirus exposure and HLA in healthy donors. PCR primers comprised 60 Vbeta and 13 Jbeta primers. Clones were sequenced by immunoSEQ multiplex PCR, and TCRdb holds only the in-frame ones, with some missing. This sample has 60,000 to 70,000 clones, with more than 80% found just once. Sequenced input: PBMCs. The receptors were sampled from a woman in her 30s in good health and CMV-seronegative.

In this sample, this clone turned up once. The chain has TRBV4-1 and TRBJ2-3; 11 bases line up with TRBD2. Trimming removed 3 bases from V and 5 bases from J; junction bases left unmatched: 4. CDR3 length: 15 residues. Germline V gene lookup returns CDR1 MGHRA and CDR2 YSYEKL. This CDR3 reads CASSHSSGGLDTQYF. The CDR3 coding sequence is TGCGCCAGCAGCCATTCTAGCGGGGGGTTAGATACGCAGTATTTT.

This rearrangement joins TRBV7-2 to TRBJ2-3; D uncertain. This CDR3 has 13 amino acids. Germline CDR1 reads SGHTA; CDR2 reads FQGNSA. The germline V and J ends were trimmed by 1 base and 1 base, with 3 bases remaining between them. CDR3 sequence (DNA): TGTGCCAGCAGCTTAGGCGGCACAGATACGCAGTATTTT. It encodes CASSLGGTDTQYF.

This clone appeared once. This sequence joins TRBV7-2 and TRBJ1-2; the D is unclear. The V end lost 5 bases, the J end lost 1 base, and 11 bases lay between the germline ends. The CDR3 loop spans 14 amino acids. Germline V gene lookup returns CDR1 SGHTA and CDR2 FQGNSA. The CDR3 loop reads CASSPEEGNYGYTF. The DNA for the CDR3 is TGTGCCAGCAGCCCAGAAGAGGGTAACTATGGCTACACCTTC.

The gene calls are TRBV11-2 and TRBJ1-5; no definite D call. The length of the CDR3 is 15 residues. The germline gives CDR1 SGHAT, CDR2 FQNNGV. Trimming left V 1 base short and J 7 bases short, with 14 bases between. CDR3 sequence: CASSLASGGNQPQHF. The CDR3 DNA is TGTGCCAGCAGCTTAGCCTCCGGAGGAAACCAGCCCCAGCATTTT.

The chain couples TRBV11-1 to TRBJ1-1; 12 bases align to TRBD1. After removal of 11 bases from V and 3 bases from J, the junction contained 10 bases not matched to a gene. The CDR3 length is 15 residues. CDR1 and CDR2 (germline): SGHAT, FQDESV (reference sequence). The chain's CDR3 is CASRGTGGCDTEAFF. The CDR3 DNA is TGTGCCTCACGTGGGACAGGGGGCTGTGACACTGAAGCTTTCTTT.

This clone was seen once. The genes are TRBV5-8 and TRBJ2-2, with D tentatively TRBD2 (6 bases). This CDR3 has 15 residues. The germline V gene encodes CDR1 SGHTS and CDR2 YDEGEE. The V end lost 0 bases, the J end lost 4 bases, and 10 bases lay between the germline ends. DNA for the CDR3: TGTGCCAGCAGCTTGGAGGGACTCAGCACCGGGGAGCTGTTTTTT. The encoded protein is CASSLEGLSTGELFF.

The rearrangement links TRBV14 to TRBJ1-2; possibly TRBD1 for D (5 bases). The CDR3 has 14 residues. Deletions cut 4 bases from V and 3 bases from J, with 12 bases between. CDR1 and CDR2 (germline): SGHDN, FVKESK. CDR3 amino acids: CASSPGSGDYGYTF. CDR3 DNA: TGTGCCAGCAGCCCCGGGTCGGGGGACTATGGCTACACCTTC. Combining the CDR3 with reference TRBV14 and TRBJ1-2 gives the whole variable domain EAGVTQFPSHSVIEKGQTVTLRCDPISGHDNLYWYRRVMGKEIKFLLHFVKESKQDESGMPNNRFLAERTGGTYSTLKVQPAELEDSGVYFCASSPGSGDYGYTFGSGTRLTVV.

This clone came up once. The chain employs TRBV7-8 and TRBJ1-1; D is perhaps TRBD1 (5 bases). Per the germline V gene, CDR1 is SGHVS and CDR2 is FQNEAQ. The CDR3 covers 14 residues. Trimming took 1 base from V and 3 from J, leaving 9 bases between them. CDR3: CASSLDLGDTEAFF. In DNA, the CDR3 is TGTGCCAGCAGCTTAGATTTAGGGGACACTGAAGCTTTCTTT. Drawing the rest from reference TRBV7-8 and TRBJ1-1, the complete variable domain is GAGVSQSPRYKVAKRGQDVALRCDPISGHVSLFWYQQALGQGPEFLTYFQNEAQLDKSGLPSDRFFAERPEGSVSTLKIQRTQQEDSAVYLCASSLDLGDTEAFFGQGTRLTVV.

V gene TRBV5-4 combines with J gene TRBJ2-7; 12 nucleotides align to TRBD1. Germline CDR1 reads SGHNT; CDR2 reads YYREEE (reference sequence). J gave up 5 bases and V 6 bases, and 12 bases lay outside the gene matches. CDR3 length equals 16 residues. CDR3 loop: CASTLLGTGGANEQYF. For the CDR3, the DNA is TGTGCCAGCACCCTGCTGGGGACAGGGGGCGCGAACGAGCAGTACTTC.

The rearrangement joins TRBV28 to TRBJ2-7, with D possibly matching TRBD2 (7 bases). Germline values: CDR1 MDHEN, CDR2 SYDVKM. CDR3 size: 13 residues. V was shortened by 3 bases and J by 6 bases, with 12 bases between the two germline ends. In DNA form, the CDR3 reads TGTGCCAGCAGTTTCCGGGGGGCTGGCGAGCAGTACTTC. Its protein is CASSFRGAGEQYF.

The chain's CDR3 is CASSRTGSLETQYF. The CDR3 bases are TGTGCCAGCTCACGGACAGGGAGTTTGGAGACCCAGTACTTC. The J gene is TRBJ2-5, the V gene TRBV18; 8 positions match TRBD1. Trimming took 4 bases from V and 5 from J; bases not matched to a gene: 6. Germline values: CDR1 KGHSH, CDR2 LQKENI. This CDR3 is 14 amino acids long.

This clone has just a few counts. V gene TRBV6-6 combines with J gene TRBJ1-5, with a possible D match to TRBD1 (6 bases). V gave up 2 bases and J gave up 2 bases, with 10 bases separating them. CDR1 is MNHNY, CDR2 SVGAGI, per germline (reference sequence). The CDR3 is 15 amino acids. The CDR3, as DNA: TGTGCCAGCAGTTACCTGGGGGCAGGCAATCAGCCCCAGCATTTT. Translated: CASSYLGAGNQPQHF.

The chain is built from TRBV9 and TRBJ1-2; a possible D gene is TRBD1 (5 bases). Deletions cut 7 bases from V and 5 bases from J, with 15 bases between. Germline V gene data show CDR1 as SGDLS and CDR2 as YYNGEE. There are 13 residues in the CDR3. CDR3 sequence reads: CASWGGEEYGYTF. DNA for the CDR3: TGTGCCAGCTGGGGGGGAGAGGAGTATGGCTACACCTTC. The whole variable domain, remainder taken from reference TRBV9 and TRBJ1-2, is DSGVTQTPKHLITATGQRVTLRCSPRSGDLSVYWYQQSLDQGLQFLIQYYNGEERAKGNILERFSAQQFPDLHSELNLSSLELGDSALYFCASWGGEEYGYTFGSGTRLTVV.